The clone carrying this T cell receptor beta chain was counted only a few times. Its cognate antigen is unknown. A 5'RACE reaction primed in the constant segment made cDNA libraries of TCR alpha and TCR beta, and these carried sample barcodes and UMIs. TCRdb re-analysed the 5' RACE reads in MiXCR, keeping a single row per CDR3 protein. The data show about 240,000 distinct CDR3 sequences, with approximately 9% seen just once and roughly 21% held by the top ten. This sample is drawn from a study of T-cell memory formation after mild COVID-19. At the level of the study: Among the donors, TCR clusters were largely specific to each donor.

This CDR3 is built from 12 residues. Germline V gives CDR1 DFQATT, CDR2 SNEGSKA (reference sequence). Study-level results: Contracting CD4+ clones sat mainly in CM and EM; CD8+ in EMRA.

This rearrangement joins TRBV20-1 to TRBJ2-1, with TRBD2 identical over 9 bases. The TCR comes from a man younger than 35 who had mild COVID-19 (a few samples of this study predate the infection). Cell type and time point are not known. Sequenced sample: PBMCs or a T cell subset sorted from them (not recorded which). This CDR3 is CSIAGVRDEQFF. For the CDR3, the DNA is TGCAGCATAGCGGGGGTGCGGGATGAGCAGTTCTTC.